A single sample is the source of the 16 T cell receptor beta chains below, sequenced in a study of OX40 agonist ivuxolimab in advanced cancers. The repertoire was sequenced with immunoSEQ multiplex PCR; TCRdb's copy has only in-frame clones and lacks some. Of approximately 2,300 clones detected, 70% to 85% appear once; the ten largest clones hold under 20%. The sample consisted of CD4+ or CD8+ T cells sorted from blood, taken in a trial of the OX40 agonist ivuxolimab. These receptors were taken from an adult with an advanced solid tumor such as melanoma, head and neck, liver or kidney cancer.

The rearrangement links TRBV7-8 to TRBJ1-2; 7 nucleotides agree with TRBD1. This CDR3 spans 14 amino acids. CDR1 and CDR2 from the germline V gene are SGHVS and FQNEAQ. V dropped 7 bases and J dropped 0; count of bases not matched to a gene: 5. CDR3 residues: CASKRTGPNYGYTF. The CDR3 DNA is TGTGCCAGCAAACGGACAGGCCCTAACTATGGCTACACCTTC.

The CDR3: CASSFSGAGGVEETQYF. CDR3 DNA sequence: TGTGCCAGCAGCTTTAGCGGAGCAGGGGGGGTTGAAGAGACCCAGTACTTC. V and J are TRBV7-8 and TRBJ2-5, with D tentatively TRBD1 or TRBD2 (7 bases each). V was clipped by 3 bases and J by 3 bases, with 20 bases between them. Germline assignment: CDR1 SGHVS and CDR2 FQNEAQ. This CDR3 is 17 amino acids long.

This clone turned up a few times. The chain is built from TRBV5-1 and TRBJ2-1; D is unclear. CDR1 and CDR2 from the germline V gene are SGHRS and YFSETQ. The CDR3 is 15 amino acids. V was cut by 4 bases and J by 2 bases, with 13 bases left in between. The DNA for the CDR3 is TGCGCCAGCAGCCCAACCGGTACGGCCTACAATGAGCAGTTCTTC. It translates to CASSPTGTAYNEQFF.

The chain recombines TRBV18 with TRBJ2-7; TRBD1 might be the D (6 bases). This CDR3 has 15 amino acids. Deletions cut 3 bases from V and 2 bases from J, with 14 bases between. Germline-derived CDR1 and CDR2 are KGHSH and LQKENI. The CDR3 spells CASSPPTGPPYEQYF. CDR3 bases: TGTGCCAGCTCACCTCCGACAGGACCGCCCTACGAGCAGTACTTC.

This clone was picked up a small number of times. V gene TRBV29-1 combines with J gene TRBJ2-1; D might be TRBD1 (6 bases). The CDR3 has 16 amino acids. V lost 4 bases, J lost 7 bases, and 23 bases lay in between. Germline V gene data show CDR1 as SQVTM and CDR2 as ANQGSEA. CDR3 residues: CSVVGTGQGFENEQFF. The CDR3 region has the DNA TGCAGCGTTGTAGGAACGGGCCAGGGGTTTGAGAATGAGCAGTTCTTC.

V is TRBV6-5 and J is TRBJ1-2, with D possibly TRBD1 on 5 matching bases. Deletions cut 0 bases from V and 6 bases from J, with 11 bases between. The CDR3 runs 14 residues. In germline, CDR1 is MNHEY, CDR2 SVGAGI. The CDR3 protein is CASSYSSRADGYTF. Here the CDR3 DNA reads TGTGCCAGCAGTTACTCGAGCAGGGCCGATGGCTACACCTTC.

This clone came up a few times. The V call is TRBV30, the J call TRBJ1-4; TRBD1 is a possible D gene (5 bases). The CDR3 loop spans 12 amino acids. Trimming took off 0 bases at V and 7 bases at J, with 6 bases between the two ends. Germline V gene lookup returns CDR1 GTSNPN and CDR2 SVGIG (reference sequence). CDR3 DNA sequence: TGTGCCTGGAGTGTAAGGGGTGAAAAACTGTTTTTT. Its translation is CAWSVRGEKLFF. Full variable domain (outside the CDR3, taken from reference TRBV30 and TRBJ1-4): SQTIHQWPATLVQPVGSPLSLECTVEGTSNPNLYWYRQAAGRGLQLLFYSVGIGQISSEVPQNLSASRPQDRQFILSSKKLLLSDSGFYLCAWSVRGEKLFFGSGTQLSVL.

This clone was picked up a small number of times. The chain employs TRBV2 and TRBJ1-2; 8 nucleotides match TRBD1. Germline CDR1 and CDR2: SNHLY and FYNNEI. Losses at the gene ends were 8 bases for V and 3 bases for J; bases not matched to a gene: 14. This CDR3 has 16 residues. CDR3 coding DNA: TGTGCCAGCGGTACAGGGGGATCCGGACTCGACTATGGCTACACCTTC. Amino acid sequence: CASGTGGSGLDYGYTF.

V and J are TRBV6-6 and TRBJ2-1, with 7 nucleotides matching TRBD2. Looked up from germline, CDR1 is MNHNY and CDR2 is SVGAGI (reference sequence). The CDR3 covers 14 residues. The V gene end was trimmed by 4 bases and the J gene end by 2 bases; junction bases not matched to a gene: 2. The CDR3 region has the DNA TGTGCCAGCAGTTTTACTAGCGCCTACAATGAGCAGTTCTTC. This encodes CASSFTSAYNEQFF.

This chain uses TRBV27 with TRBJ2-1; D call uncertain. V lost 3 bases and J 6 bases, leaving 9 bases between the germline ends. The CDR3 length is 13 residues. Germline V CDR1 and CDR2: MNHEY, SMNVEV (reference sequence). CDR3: CASSFRPVNEQFF. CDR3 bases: TGTGCCAGCAGTTTCCGACCGGTCAATGAGCAGTTCTTC.

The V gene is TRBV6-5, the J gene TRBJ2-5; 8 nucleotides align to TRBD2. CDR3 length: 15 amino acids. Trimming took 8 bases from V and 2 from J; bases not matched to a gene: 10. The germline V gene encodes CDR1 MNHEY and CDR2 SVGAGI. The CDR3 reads CASSMTSVRQETQYF. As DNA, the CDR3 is TGTGCCAGCTCGATGACTAGCGTCCGGCAAGAGACCCAGTACTTC.

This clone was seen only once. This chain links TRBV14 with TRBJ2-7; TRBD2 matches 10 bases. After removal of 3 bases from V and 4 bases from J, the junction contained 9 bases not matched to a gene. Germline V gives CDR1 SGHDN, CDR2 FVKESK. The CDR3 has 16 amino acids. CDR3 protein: CASSQVPRTSGYEQYF. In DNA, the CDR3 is TGTGCCAGCAGCCAGGTACCTCGGACTAGCGGATACGAGCAGTACTTC.

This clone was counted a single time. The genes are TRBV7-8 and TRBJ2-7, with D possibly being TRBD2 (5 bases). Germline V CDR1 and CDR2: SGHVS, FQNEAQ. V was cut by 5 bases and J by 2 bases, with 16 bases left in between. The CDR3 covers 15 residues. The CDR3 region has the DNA TGTGCCAGCAGCCCCCGGACTGATACTACCTACGAGCAGTACTTC. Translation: CASSPRTDTTYEQYF. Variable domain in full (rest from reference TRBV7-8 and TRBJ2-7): GAGVSQSPRYKVAKRGQDVALRCDPISGHVSLFWYQQALGQGPEFLTYFQNEAQLDKSGLPSDRFFAERPEGSVSTLKIQRTQQEDSAVYLCASSPRTDTTYEQYFGPGTRLTVT.

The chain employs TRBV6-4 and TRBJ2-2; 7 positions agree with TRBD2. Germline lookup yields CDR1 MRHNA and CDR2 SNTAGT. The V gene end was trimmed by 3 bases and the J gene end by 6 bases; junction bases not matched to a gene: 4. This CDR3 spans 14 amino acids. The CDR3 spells CASSDTAGAGELFF. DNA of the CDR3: TGTGCCAGCAGTGATACCGCGGGGGCCGGGGAGCTGTTTTTT.

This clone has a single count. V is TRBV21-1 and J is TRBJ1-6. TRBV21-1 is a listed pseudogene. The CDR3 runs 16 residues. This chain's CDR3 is CASSYRTRVYNSPLHF. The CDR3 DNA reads TGTGCCAGCAGCTACAGAACAAGGGTTTATAATTCACCCCTCCACTTT.

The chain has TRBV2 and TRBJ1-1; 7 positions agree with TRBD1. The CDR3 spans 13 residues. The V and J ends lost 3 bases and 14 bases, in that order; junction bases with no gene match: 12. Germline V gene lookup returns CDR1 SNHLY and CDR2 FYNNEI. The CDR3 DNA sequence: TGTGCCAGCAGTGATAGGACAGGCCGTTCTTTATTCTTT. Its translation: CASSDRTGRSLFF.